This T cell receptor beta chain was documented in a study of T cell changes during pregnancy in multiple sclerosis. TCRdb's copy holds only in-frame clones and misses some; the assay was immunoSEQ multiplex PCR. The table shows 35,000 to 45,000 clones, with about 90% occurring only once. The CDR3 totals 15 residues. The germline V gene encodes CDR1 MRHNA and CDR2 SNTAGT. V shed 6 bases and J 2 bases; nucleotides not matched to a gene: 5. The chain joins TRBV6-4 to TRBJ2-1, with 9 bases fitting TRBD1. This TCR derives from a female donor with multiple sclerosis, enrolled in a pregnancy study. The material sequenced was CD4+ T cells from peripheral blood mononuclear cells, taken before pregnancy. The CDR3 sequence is CASSQTGGPYNEQFF. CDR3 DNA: TGTGCCAGCAGCCAGACAGGGGGTCCCTACAATGAGCAGTTCTTC.